This T cell receptor (beta chain) was retrieved from a study of control samples from healthy donors and cancer patients. Some clones are missing from TCRdb's copy, which holds only in-frame ones; the method was immunoSEQ multiplex PCR. The sample records about 150,000 clones, roughly 93% being singletons. Losses at the gene ends were 7 bases for V and 4 bases for J; bases not matched to a gene: 6. Germline V gene data show CDR1 as MDHEN and CDR2 as SYDVKM. This CDR3 comprises 14 residues. The sequence was collected from a man aged 45 to 65 in good health. V gene TRBV28 combines with J gene TRBJ1-2; 10 bases are a match to TRBD1. The sample comprised blood. CDR3 in amino acids: CASTDRGQGYGYTF. The CDR3 bases are TGTGCCAGCACCGACAGGGGGCAGGGCTATGGCTACACCTTC.